This T cell receptor (beta chain) was sequenced during a study of CD8 T cells in ankylosing spondylitis. TCRdb recomputed calls from the 5' RACE reads with MiXCR, one row per CDR3 protein. The sample yields a few hundred thousand distinct CDR3 sequences, about 20% seen once. Points from the study as a whole: Ankylosing spondylitis blood appeared to carry a characteristic TCR beta motif of roughly 8 highly homologous variants.

The sample holds a few counts of this clonotype. Its specificity is not known. Germline lookup yields CDR1 SGHRS and CDR2 YFSETQ. The length of the CDR3 is 15 residues. V was trimmed by 0 bases and J by 3 bases, leaving 13 bases between them. This sequence was found in a male donor with ankylosing spondylitis. The specimen sequenced was blood, either unsorted or a sorted T cell fraction (not recorded which). The chain uses TRBV5-1 and TRBJ2-7; D ambiguous. The CDR3 DNA reads as TGCGCCAGCAGCTTGGGAGACACCGAGAACTACGAGCAGTACTTC. This sequence encodes CASSLGDTENYEQYF.